The T cell receptor beta chain described here comes from a study of blood T cell repertoires in COVID-19. Study-wide background: T cells, B-cell-depleted T cells, or PBMCs supplied cDNA or gDNA.

Trimming removed 0 bases at V and 11 bases at J, with 10 bases between. This CDR3 spans 12 amino acids. Enrolled during active infection, Seattle patients were then followed longitudinally. TCRdb keeps only in-frame clones here, not all; method: immunoSEQ multiplex PCR. The profile shows about 170,000 clones, around 90% of them singletons. This sequence joins TRBV12-3 or TRBV12-4 and TRBJ1-2; D is perhaps TRBD1 (5 bases). This sequence was found in an elderly woman with COVID-19, enrolled during active disease. Input material: peripheral blood. This CDR3 is CASSLARAEYTF. CDR3 DNA sequence: TGTGCCAGCAGTTTAGCCAGGGCGGAATACACCTTC.